This TCR beta chain was sequenced during a study of radiation and T cells in renal cell carcinoma. Turning to the study itself: Nephrectomy followed 15 Gy stereotactic body radiation by 4 weeks.

Time point described: blood 2 weeks post-SBRT. Treatment described: 15 Gy SBRT to primary tumor, nephrectomy 4 weeks later. The CDR3 sequence is 16 residues long. V lost 4 bases, J lost 1 base, and 8 bases stayed unmatched. Germline assignment: CDR1 LGHNA and CDR2 YNFKEQ. About this clone: Antigen specificity is unknown.

Study conclusions and caveats: Without pretreatment biopsies, baseline tumor clonotype presence was undetermined. From baseline, blood top tumor clonotypes peaked at 2 weeks post-radiation.

Sequenced by immunoSEQ multiplex PCR; TCRdb stores in-frame clones only, minus some. The table has 100,000 to 150,000 clones, approximately 80% seen once. Sequences were derived from blood, sampled from a patient whose treatment included radiotherapy and nephrectomy. The rearrangement uses TRBV4-2 and TRBJ2-7; 9 nucleotides agree with TRBD1. The origin of this receptor is a woman aged 60-70 years with renal cell carcinoma. The CDR3 DNA reads as TGTGCCAGCAGCCGACAAACGGGACAGGGTTCCTACGAGCAGTACTTC. It is translated as CASSRQTGQGSYEQYF.